The 15 T cell receptor beta chains below were found in one sample sequenced in a study of sequential checkpoint blockade in melanoma. This sample's treatment: randomized to nivolumab then ipilimumab (arm A) or the reverse (arm B). The protocol was immunoSEQ multiplex PCR, while the TCRdb copy is restricted to in-frame clones and leaves out a portion. The table has roughly 20,000 clones, about 27% seen once. Sample: tumor tissue (inferred from file names), taken from a patient given nivolumab and ipilimumab in sequence. These receptors were collected from a human donor with melanoma.

The chain combines TRBV19 with TRBJ1-1; maybe TRBD1 (6 bases). This CDR3 is built from 13 residues. Germline CDR1 LNHDA, CDR2 SQIVND (reference sequence). V was cut by 7 bases and J by 4 bases, with 13 bases left in between. In DNA, the CDR3 is TGTGCCAGTATCAAGAGGGGGGCCACTGAAGCTTTCTTT. Amino acids: CASIKRGATEAFF.

This clone has ten or more counts. The chain couples TRBV11-3 to TRBJ1-1; D perhaps matches TRBD1 (5 bases). The CDR3 is 14 residues long. Deletions cut 2 bases from V and 0 bases from J, with 7 bases between. Per germline, CDR1 SGHNT and CDR2 YENEEA. CDR3 protein: CASSLRQMNTEAFF. CDR3 in DNA: TGTGCCAGCAGCTTACGACAGATGAACACTGAAGCTTTCTTT.

The chain carries TRBV7-6 and TRBJ2-3, with D perhaps being TRBD1 or TRBD2 (6 bases each). Germline CDR1 reads SGHVS; CDR2 reads FNYEAQ. V was cut by 4 bases and J by 10 bases, with 21 bases left in between. There are 15 residues in the CDR3. CDR3 loop: CASSSTSGAPGPQYF. CDR3 bases: TGTGCCAGCAGCTCGACTTCGGGGGCCCCGGGTCCGCAGTATTTT.

The chain links TRBV14 to TRBJ2-6; D uncertain. V lost 4 bases to trimming and J lost 2 bases, with 9 bases between them. Germline loops: CDR1 SGHDN, CDR2 FVKESK. There are 15 residues in the CDR3. CDR3 sequence: CASSRVGAGANVLTF. The DNA for the CDR3 is TGTGCCAGCAGCCGGGTTGGGGCTGGGGCCAACGTCCTGACTTTC.

The chain links TRBV6-8 to TRBJ2-1; 10 bases align to TRBD2. Germline V gene lookup returns CDR1 MNHGY and CDR2 SAAAGT. Trimming removed 6 bases from V and 4 bases from J; junction bases left unmatched: 6. The CDR3 has 15 amino acids. The CDR3 spells CASSAGLAEYNEQFF. CDR3 nucleotides: TGTGCCAGCAGCGCAGGACTAGCGGAATACAATGAGCAGTTCTTC.

This clone was seen only a few times. This chain links TRBV10-3 with TRBJ2-3, with 9 bases fitting TRBD1. The V segment lost 11 bases and the J segment 5 bases; nucleotides outside the gene matches: 8. Germline V gene data show CDR1 as ENHRY and CDR2 as SYGVKD. There are 13 residues in the CDR3. The CDR3 coding sequence is TGTGCCTCTTGGGACAGGGTGAAAGATACGCAGTATTTT. It specifies CASWDRVKDTQYF.

This clone was observed a few times. The J gene is TRBJ1-6, the V gene TRBV28, with 8 bases fitting TRBD1. Unmatched junction bases numbered 6, after V lost 4 bases and J lost 7 bases. The CDR3 is made up of 15 amino acids. CDR1 and CDR2 (germline): MDHEN, SYDVKM. CDR3 protein: CASSYMDRENSPLHF. CDR3 nucleotide sequence: TGTGCCAGCAGTTACATGGACAGGGAAAATTCACCCCTCCACTTT.

The chain joins TRBV18 to TRBJ2-5, with a possible D match to TRBD1 (6 bases). V lost 3 bases to trimming and J lost 5 bases, with 13 bases between them. Germline CDR1 reads KGHSH; CDR2 reads LQKENI. The CDR3 length is 14 residues. DNA for the CDR3: TGTGCCAGCTCACCTGGGGGCTCGTGGGAGACCCAGTACTTC. Encoded protein: CASSPGGSWETQYF.

The chain couples TRBV7-7 to TRBJ2-7, with D perhaps matching TRBD1 (6 bases). Trimming took off 5 bases at V and 4 bases at J, with 15 bases between the two ends. Germline V gives CDR1 SSHAT, CDR2 FNYEAQ (reference sequence). CDR3 size: 14 residues. The CDR3 loop is CASSPNLGQYEQYF. The DNA for the CDR3 is TGTGCCAGCAGCCCAAACCTCGGACAGTACGAGCAGTACTTC.

V is TRBV19 and J is TRBJ1-2; 9 nucleotides line up with TRBD1. There are 15 residues in the CDR3. The ends lost 4 bases at V and 6 bases at J; junction bases unmatched: 9. Per the germline V gene, CDR1 is LNHDA and CDR2 is SQIVND (reference sequence). The DNA of the CDR3 is TGTGCCAGTAGTACCACAGGGGGCGATTGGAATGGCTACACCTTC. Its protein is CASSTTGGDWNGYTF.

This chain joins TRBV19 and TRBJ2-2; D call uncertain. V lost 6 bases and J 8 bases, leaving 19 bases between the germline ends. Germline V gene sequence: CDR1 LNHDA, CDR2 SQIVND (reference sequence). The CDR3 sequence is 15 residues long. The DNA of the CDR3 is TGTGCCAGTAGCCCGCGCGTGGCCGTCACTGGGGAGCTGTTTTTT. The encoded protein is CASSPRVAVTGELFF.

The chain has TRBV5-1 and TRBJ1-3; D possibly corresponds to TRBD1 (5 bases). V shed 5 bases and J shed 4 bases, with 13 bases lying between them. In germline, CDR1 is SGHRS, CDR2 YFSETQ. The CDR3 runs 14 residues. CDR3 sequence reads: CASRMAGMGNTIYF. The DNA for the CDR3 is TGCGCCAGCAGAATGGCAGGGATGGGAAACACCATATATTTT.

The chain couples TRBV6-8 to TRBJ2-1; weak D call: TRBD1 (6 bases). This CDR3 is built from 14 residues. Germline V lookup: CDR1 MNHGY, CDR2 SAAAGT. The germline V and J ends were trimmed by 2 bases and 9 bases, with 14 bases remaining between them. The CDR3 nucleotides read TGTGCCAGCAGTTACACGCTAGCCAGGGGTGAGCAGTTCTTC. This sequence encodes CASSYTLARGEQFF.

This clone was counted between two and nine times. This sequence joins TRBV11-3 and TRBJ2-1; 12 bases align to TRBD2. The J segment lost 0 bases and the V segment lost 1 base, leaving 10 bases of the junction unmatched. CDR1 is SGHNT and CDR2 is YENEEA in the germline V gene. The CDR3 spans 20 residues. Here the CDR3 reads CASSLGSGTSGLSSYNEQFF. In DNA, the CDR3 is TGTGCCAGCAGCTTAGGCTCGGGGACTAGCGGGCTGAGCTCCTACAATGAGCAGTTCTTC.

CDR3 coding DNA: TGTGCCAGCAGAAAAGCGGCAAGTTCCTACGAGCAGTACTTC. It specifies CASRKAASSYEQYF. The chain joins TRBV28 to TRBJ2-7, with D perhaps matching TRBD2 (5 bases). This CDR3 is 14 amino acids long. V was pared by 6 bases and J by 1 base, with 13 bases between. Per the germline V gene, CDR1 is MDHEN and CDR2 is SYDVKM.